The 26 T cell receptor beta chains presented below share a single source sample, sequenced in a study of cytomegalovirus exposure and HLA in healthy donors. The PCR employed 60 Vbeta primers together with 13 Jbeta primers. Repertoires were generated with immunoSEQ multiplex PCR, while TCRdb's copy carries only in-frame clones and drops some. This table holds 150,000 to 200,000 clones, roughly 70% found once. Sequenced sample: PBMCs. The origin of the receptors is a woman in her 30s in good health and CMV-seronegative.

J is TRBJ1-5 and V is TRBV2, with 8 positions matching TRBD1. Trimming cost V 5 bases and J 2 bases; bases outside gene matches: 5. This CDR3 is built from 15 residues. Per the germline V gene, CDR1 is SNHLY and CDR2 is FYNNEI. CDR3 in DNA: TGTGCCAGCAGTCAGGGGGCTCGAGGCAATCAGCCCCAGCATTTT. Translating gives CASSQGARGNQPQHF.

The chain employs TRBV30 and TRBJ1-4; the match to TRBD1 covers 9 bases. CDR3 length: 15 residues. Germline CDR1 reads GTSNPN; CDR2 reads SVGIG (reference sequence). Trimming at V came to 2 bases and at J to 6 bases, leaving 7 bases not matched to a gene. The CDR3: CAWSKHGTGYEKLFF. The CDR3 nucleotides read TGTGCCTGGAGTAAACATGGGACAGGGTATGAAAAACTGTTTTTT. The full variable domain, in which reference TRBV30 and TRBJ1-4 provide the parts outside the CDR3, is SQTIHQWPATLVQPVGSPLSLECTVEGTSNPNLYWYRQAAGRGLQLLFYSVGIGQISSEVPQNLSASRPQDRQFILSSKKLLLSDSGFYLCAWSKHGTGYEKLFFGSGTQLSVL.

This chain connects TRBV7-9 to TRBJ2-5; the match to TRBD2 covers 8 bases. The J call could be wrong; TRBJ2-7 is a better fit for the DNA end. This CDR3 region has 17 residues. Per the germline V gene, CDR1 is SEHNR and CDR2 is FQNEAQ (reference sequence). The CDR3: CASSSNRGLAFSYEQYF. The DNA of the CDR3 is TGTGCCAGCAGCTCGAACCGCGGACTAGCCTTCTCCTACGAGCAGTACTTC.

The V call is TRBV30, the J call TRBJ2-3; maybe TRBD2 (5 bases). CDR1 and CDR2 (germline): GTSNPN, SVGIG (reference sequence). V lost 3 bases and J lost 0, with 7 bases in between. The CDR3 covers 13 residues. This CDR3 reads CAWSWRSTDTQYF. The CDR3, as DNA: TGTGCCTGGAGCTGGAGGAGCACAGATACGCAGTATTTT. Complete variable domain (other parts from reference TRBV30 and TRBJ2-3): SQTIHQWPATLVQPVGSPLSLECTVEGTSNPNLYWYRQAAGRGLQLLFYSVGIGQISSEVPQNLSASRPQDRQFILSSKKLLLSDSGFYLCAWSWRSTDTQYFGPGTRLTVL.

This sequence joins TRBV13 and TRBJ2-7, with TRBD1 matching over 7 bases. J gave up 2 bases and V 5 bases, and 6 bases lay outside the gene matches. Germline V gene sequence: CDR1 PRHDT, CDR2 FYEKMQ (reference sequence). The CDR3 is made up of 14 amino acids. CDR3 sequence (DNA): TGTGCCAGCAGCCCGGGACAGCATCCCTACGAGCAGTACTTC. Its protein is CASSPGQHPYEQYF. The full variable domain, with the rest looked up from reference TRBV13 and TRBJ2-7, is AAGVIQSPRHLIKEKRETATLKCYPIPRHDTVYWYQQGPGQDPQFLISFYEKMQSDKGSIPDRFSAQQFSDYHSELNMSSLELGDSALYFCASSPGQHPYEQYFGPGTRLTVT.

The J gene is TRBJ2-2, the V gene TRBV7-3; tentatively, D is TRBD2 (5 bases). The CDR3 runs 18 residues. The germline CDR1 and CDR2 sequences are SGHTA and FQGTGA. Trimming stripped 3 bases from V and 5 bases from J, with 22 bases between. CDR3 region: CASSFWSGGGGGTGELFF. The CDR3, as DNA: TGTGCCAGCAGCTTCTGGTCCGGAGGAGGTGGTGGGACCGGGGAGCTGTTTTTT.

The chain recombines TRBV9 with TRBJ1-2; tentative D call: TRBD1 (6 bases). CDR3 size: 14 residues. Germline CDR1 and CDR2: SGDLS and YYNGEE. Trimming took off 0 bases at V and 6 bases at J, with 12 bases between the two ends. The CDR3 DNA sequence: TGTGCCAGCAGCGTAGCTCAGGGGCAGAATGGCTACACCTTC. Protein sequence: CASSVAQGQNGYTF.

The chain uses TRBV13 and TRBJ2-7; 10 nucleotides align to TRBD2. Losses at the gene ends were 4 bases for V and 3 bases for J; bases not matched to a gene: 6. Germline lookup yields CDR1 PRHDT and CDR2 FYEKMQ (reference sequence). The CDR3 spans 15 residues. The CDR3 reads CASSSPSSGSYEQYF. The CDR3 DNA follows: TGTGCCAGCAGCTCACCTTCTAGCGGGAGCTACGAGCAGTACTTC.

This clone occurred a few times. The V call is TRBV5-1, the J call TRBJ1-3; tentatively, D is TRBD1 (6 bases). The CDR3 consists of 12 residues. CDR1 and CDR2 (germline): SGHRS, YFSETQ. Trimming took off 4 bases at V and 16 bases at J, with 18 bases between the two ends. CDR3 bases: TGCGCCAGCAGCCTTTTGGGGGGGCCGATGTATTTT. The encoded protein is CASSLLGGPMYF.

This clone was detected a few times. The chain combines TRBV19 with TRBJ1-2, with D maybe TRBD1 (6 bases). The CDR3 length is 17 residues. Between the trimmed V and J ends, which lost 5 bases and 0 bases, there was a span of 19 bases. In germline, CDR1 is LNHDA, CDR2 SQIVND (reference sequence). In nucleotides, the CDR3 is TGTGCCAGTAGTTTCCGGGACAAGAGAAACTCTAACTATGGCTACACCTTC. Protein product: CASSFRDKRNSNYGYTF.

The rearrangement uses TRBV7-2 and TRBJ1-4, with TRBD1 as a possible D gene (5 bases). The CDR3 extends over 14 amino acids. Germline CDR1 SGHTA, CDR2 FQGNSA. Trimming cost V 1 base and J 3 bases, with 6 bases left between them. The CDR3 protein is CASSLGGSNEKLFF. CDR3 nucleotides: TGTGCCAGCAGCTTAGGGGGCTCTAATGAAAAACTGTTTTTT.

Turning to this clone: The junction departs from the called germline gene at one end, perhaps through a read error. This chain links TRBV5-1 with TRBJ2-7, with 11 nucleotides matching TRBD1. The CDR3 is 14 amino acids. In germline, CDR1 is SGHRS, CDR2 YFSETQ. The CDR3 region has the DNA TGCGCCAGCAACCGGACAGGGGGCTCCCACGAGCAGTACTTC. The encoded protein is CASNRTGGSHEQYF.

The V gene is TRBV6-1, the J gene TRBJ2-1, with TRBD1 matching 12 bases. V lost 6 bases and J lost 7; bases outside the gene matches: 7. The V gene's germline CDR1 is MNHNS and CDR2 SASEGT. The CDR3 runs 15 residues. The CDR3 here is CASSLRDRGQNEQFF. Written as DNA, the CDR3 is TGTGCCAGCAGCCTCCGGGACAGGGGGCAGAATGAGCAGTTCTTC.

About this clone itself: Sequence at one end of the junction differs from germline and may be a read error. The chain is built from TRBV7-9 and TRBJ2-1; 7 nucleotides match TRBD2. The CDR3 totals 16 residues. Germline V CDR1 and CDR2: SEHNR, FQNEAQ (reference sequence). DNA for the CDR3: TGTGCCAGCAGCTTAGGGGAGGGTCTCGAAAACAATGAGCAGCTCTTC. Translated: CASSLGEGLENNEQLF.

The V and J genes are TRBV30 and TRBJ1-5; TRBD1 matches at 8 bases. Germline V gene lookup returns CDR1 GTSNPN and CDR2 SVGIG (reference sequence). With V trimmed by 2 bases and J by 7 bases, 13 bases remained unmatched. The CDR3 is 16 amino acids. In DNA form, the CDR3 reads TGTGCCTGGAGTACCCCCGTGACAGGGGTCCGGCAGCCCCAGCATTTT. It encodes CAWSTPVTGVRQPQHF.

The chain uses TRBV6-1 and TRBJ1-1; 7 bases match TRBD1. Losses at the gene ends were 7 bases for V and 11 bases for J; bases not matched to a gene: 13. The CDR3 has 13 residues. CDR1 is MNHNS, CDR2 SASEGT, per germline. For the CDR3, the DNA is TGTGCCAGCACCCCCTTAGGGCAGGGGGAGGCTTTCTTT. It specifies CASTPLGQGEAFF.

This clone occurred once. This chain links TRBV4-1 with TRBJ2-1; perhaps TRBD2 as D (6 bases). Germline V gene lookup returns CDR1 MGHRA and CDR2 YSYEKL. This CDR3 is 19 amino acids long. The V end was cut by 0 bases, the J end by 0 bases, with 18 bases between. The CDR3 region has the DNA TGCGCCAGCAGCCAAGAGGGGGTTACGGGACTGAACTCCTACAATGAGCAGTTCTTC. This sequence encodes CASSQEGVTGLNSYNEQFF.

Here the CDR3 reads CASSGLAGLSRELFF. The CDR3 coding sequence is TGTGCCAGTAGTGGACTAGCGGGATTATCCCGGGAGCTGTTTTTT. V is TRBV19 and J is TRBJ2-2; TRBD2 matches 12 bases. Germline V gene lookup returns CDR1 LNHDA and CDR2 SQIVND (reference sequence). CDR3 length equals 15 residues. The V gene end was trimmed by 5 bases and the J gene end by 9 bases; junction bases not matched to a gene: 7.

The chain links TRBV27 to TRBJ1-1; D remains ambiguous. Germline values: CDR1 MNHEY, CDR2 SMNVEV (reference sequence). CDR3 length: 15 residues. V was shortened by 3 bases and J by 1 base, with 12 bases between the two germline ends. The CDR3 sequence: CASSLLRLRNTEAFF. In DNA form, the CDR3 reads TGTGCCAGCAGTTTGCTGAGGCTGAGGAACACTGAAGCTTTCTTT.

V and J are TRBV19 and TRBJ2-1; TRBD2 agrees at 8 bases. This CDR3 has 16 residues. CDR1 LNHDA and CDR2 SQIVND come from the germline V gene (reference sequence). With 4 bases clipped from V and 0 bases from J, the junction kept 5 bases outside the gene matches. DNA for the CDR3: TGTGCCAGTAGTACCTTAGCGGGGAGCTCCTACAATGAGCAGTTCTTC. It specifies CASSTLAGSSYNEQFF. The full variable domain, in which reference TRBV19 and TRBJ2-1 provide the parts outside the CDR3, is DGGITQSPKYLFRKEGQNVTLSCEQNLNHDAMYWYRQDPGQGLRLIYYSQIVNDFQKGDIAEGYSVSREKKESFPLTVTSAQKNPTAFYLCASSTLAGSSYNEQFFGPGTRLTVL.

The V call is TRBV5-1, the J call TRBJ1-4; 10 bases match TRBD1. J lost 7 bases, V lost 3 bases, and 3 bases had no gene match. The CDR3 is made up of 14 amino acids. Germline CDR1 is SGHRS and CDR2 is YFSETQ. The DNA of the CDR3 is TGCGCCAGCAGCTGGACAGGGGGGAGTGAAAAACTGTTTTTT. Translating gives CASSWTGGSEKLFF.

In DNA form, the CDR3 reads TGTGCCAGCTCCCCAGGCTGGGCAGGAGATACGCAGTATTTT. As protein: CASSPGWAGDTQYF. The chain recombines TRBV6-4 with TRBJ2-3; D is undetermined. Per the germline V gene, CDR1 is MRHNA and CDR2 is SNTAGT. This CDR3 comprises 14 residues. V lost 8 bases and J lost 5, with 17 bases in between.

The genes are TRBV6-6 and TRBJ1-5, with 8 bases identical to TRBD1. This CDR3 is built from 13 residues. Trimming removed 5 bases from V and 4 bases from J; junction bases left unmatched: 1. CDR1 and CDR2 (germline): MNHNY, SVGAGI (reference sequence). CDR3 in amino acids: CASSRQGNQPQHF. In DNA, the CDR3 is TGTGCCAGCAGTCGACAGGGGAATCAGCCCCAGCATTTT.

The chain has TRBV5-1 and TRBJ2-3; 9 bases are a match to TRBD2. This CDR3 has 17 residues. Germline CDR1 reads SGHRS; CDR2 reads YFSETQ. V trimming: 0 bases; J trimming: 0 bases; junction bases outside the gene matches: 5. The CDR3, as DNA: TGCGCCAGCAGCTTGGGGCTAGCGGGATCGAGCACAGATACGCAGTATTTT. It codes for CASSLGLAGSSTDTQYF.

The table lists this clone with a few counts. The chain employs TRBV29-1 and TRBJ2-3, with TRBD2 identical over 10 bases. Germline CDR1 and CDR2: SQVTM and ANQGSEA. This CDR3 has 16 amino acids. The V gene end was trimmed by 5 bases and the J gene end by 4 bases; junction bases not matched to a gene: 12. The CDR3 region is CSVRLAGVGGPDTQYF. The CDR3, as DNA: TGCAGCGTTCGGCTAGCGGGAGTAGGAGGGCCAGATACGCAGTATTTT.

The chain uses TRBV10-3 and TRBJ2-5; TRBD1 matches 8 bases. Trimming took 0 bases from V and 7 from J; bases not matched to a gene: 10. Germline CDR1 ENHRY, CDR2 SYGVKD. The CDR3 totals 16 residues. The CDR3 loop is CAISESQGQVSGTQYF. In DNA form, the CDR3 reads TGTGCCATCAGTGAGTCCCAGGGACAGGTCTCTGGGACCCAGTACTTC.